The 15 T cell receptor beta chains below all came from one sample that was sequenced in a study of T cells after yellow fever vaccination. TCRdb recomputed calls from the 5' RACE reads with MiXCR, one row per CDR3 protein. The sample lists over 65,000 distinct CDR3 sequences, more than 10% occurring once. The specimen was CD8+ T cells not binding an NS4B(214-222) dextramer, sorted from PBMCs, collected approximately 20 days after the first yellow fever vaccination. The receptors derive from a man in his late teens or twenties who received the YFV17D yellow fever vaccine.

In its sample, this clonotype was seen a few times. V is TRBV7-9 and J is TRBJ2-1; no clear D. V gave up 6 bases and J gave up 9 bases, with 9 bases separating them. Germline V gene sequence: CDR1 SEHNR, CDR2 FQNEAQ (reference sequence). This CDR3 spans 11 amino acids. In DNA, the CDR3 is TGTGCCAGCAGTCCAGGTATTGAGCAGTTCTTC. Translation: CASSPGIEQFF.

The V call is TRBV11-2, the J call TRBJ1-5; D is unresolved. Trimming removed 3 bases at V and 4 bases at J, with 22 bases between. The CDR3 runs 18 residues. From germline, CDR1 is SGHAT and CDR2 FQNNGV. CDR3 in amino acids: CASSFRSLGNGWNQPQHF. The CDR3 DNA reads TGTGCCAGCAGCTTCCGATCTTTGGGGAATGGTTGGAATCAGCCCCAGCATTTT. The variable domain in full, completed from reference TRBV11-2 and TRBJ1-5, reads EAGVAQSPRYKIIEKRQSVAFWCNPISGHATLYWYQQILGQGPKLLIQFQNNGVVDDSQLPKDRFSAERLKGVDSTLKIQPAKLEDSAVYLCASSFRSLGNGWNQPQHFGDGTRLSIL.

This clonotype was picked up a small number of times. The chain joins TRBV12-3 or TRBV12-4 to TRBJ2-1; a possible D gene is TRBD2 (6 bases). The V end was cut by 9 bases, the J end by 6 bases, with 12 bases between. The CDR3 length is 12 residues. CDR3 protein: CASRLEPNEQFF. The CDR3 DNA is TGTGCCAGTAGACTAGAGCCCAATGAGCAGTTCTTC.

The table lists this clonotype with a few counts. This chain uses TRBV12-3 or TRBV12-4 with TRBJ2-3, with D maybe TRBD2 (7 bases). This CDR3 comprises 13 residues. Between the trimmed V and J ends, which lost 7 bases and 3 bases, there was a span of 11 bases. The DNA of the CDR3 is TGTGCCAGCAAGGGGGGGGGGACAGATACGCAGTATTTT. The encoded protein is CASKGGGTDTQYF.

There are a few counts of this clonotype. The chain combines TRBV6-1 with TRBJ1-5; D not certain. Germline V gives CDR1 MNHNS, CDR2 SASEGT. V lost 4 bases to trimming and J lost 9 bases, with 16 bases between them. This CDR3 is 14 amino acids long. The CDR3 DNA sequence: TGTGCCAGCAGTGCCGGGAACACGGGTCGGCCCCAGCATTTT. This translates into CASSAGNTGRPQHF.

This clonotype is medium-sized (0.01 to 0.1%) in the sample. V gene TRBV6-6 combines with J gene TRBJ1-3; D uncertain. The ends were cut back, 6 bases at V and 4 bases at J, with 4 bases in the middle. The CDR3 has 11 amino acids. The germline V gene has CDR1 MNHNY and CDR2 SVGAGI (reference sequence). CDR3 loop: CASRPGNTIYF. CDR3 nucleotide sequence: TGTGCCAGCAGGCCAGGAAACACCATATATTTT.

The chain has TRBV7-3 and TRBJ2-2, with D possibly matching TRBD2 (7 bases). Germline V gene lookup returns CDR1 SGHTA and CDR2 FQGTGA. The CDR3 covers 16 residues. V was shortened by 3 bases and J by 3 bases, with 14 bases between the two germline ends. The CDR3 bases are TGTGCCAGCAGCTTGTGGAGGGGGGGCCACACCGGGGAGCTGTTTTTT. Protein: CASSLWRGGHTGELFF.

This clonotype turned up a few times. The CDR3 sequence: CASSQSLAGASSGNTIYF. In nucleotides, the CDR3 is TGTGCCAGCAGCCAATCATTGGCAGGGGCGAGCTCTGGAAACACCATATATTTT. The V gene is TRBV16, the J gene TRBJ1-3; D might be TRBD1 (6 bases). The CDR3 sequence is 18 residues long. The V end was cut by 0 bases, the J end by 0 bases, with 15 bases between. Germline assignment: CDR1 KGHSY and CDR2 FQNENV.

The chain links TRBV4-3 to TRBJ1-3; 7 positions agree with TRBD1. The V segment lost 0 bases and the J segment 4 bases; nucleotides outside the gene matches: 6. Germline V gene lookup returns CDR1 LGHNA and CDR2 YSLEER. The CDR3 length is 16 residues. The CDR3 region is CASSQEDRTGGNTIYF. The DNA of the CDR3 is TGCGCCAGCAGCCAAGAGGATAGGACAGGAGGAAACACCATATATTTT.

The rearrangement joins TRBV20-1 to TRBJ2-3; TRBD1 or TRBD2 may be the D gene (5 bases each). Germline V lookup: CDR1 DFQATT, CDR2 SNEGSKA (reference sequence). This CDR3 has 16 residues. V lost 2 bases and J 0 bases, leaving 15 bases between the germline ends. The DNA for the CDR3 is TGCAGTGCTAGATACCTGGGGACGGCTAGCACAGATACGCAGTATTTT. Its protein product is CSARYLGTASTDTQYF.

This clonotype was seen more than once but under ten times. The chain combines TRBV10-3 with TRBJ1-5; perhaps TRBD1 as D (5 bases). CDR1 and CDR2 (germline): ENHRY, SYGVKD. The CDR3 spans 12 residues. Trimming took off 7 bases at V and 4 bases at J, with 8 bases between the two ends. The CDR3 loop reads CAINSGNQPQHF. In DNA, the CDR3 is TGTGCCATCAATTCAGGGAATCAGCCCCAGCATTTT.

V and J are TRBV4-2 and TRBJ2-2; tentatively, D is TRBD2 (5 bases). Germline-derived CDR1 and CDR2 are LGHNA and YNFKEQ. The CDR3 consists of 15 residues. With 0 bases removed from V and 4 bases from J, the gap between germline ends came to 9 bases. The CDR3 DNA follows: TGTGCCAGCAGCCAAGATCTAGCTACCACCGGGGAGCTGTTTTTT. It yields the protein CASSQDLATTGELFF.

This clonotype showed up just a few times. The CDR3 here is CASSDNEQFF. The CDR3 bases are TGTGCCAGCAGTGACAATGAGCAGTTCTTC. This chain links TRBV12-3 or TRBV12-4 with TRBJ2-1; no clear D gene. The V end was cut by 5 bases, the J end by 5 bases, with 1 base between. This CDR3 comprises 10 residues.

V is TRBV5-1 and J is TRBJ2-5; the match to TRBD2 covers 9 bases. J was trimmed by 1 base and V by 0 bases; bases with no gene match: 4. The CDR3 runs to 16 residues. Germline CDR1 and CDR2: SGHRS and YFSETQ. The CDR3 spells CASSLATSGFQETQYF. DNA for the CDR3: TGCGCCAGCAGCTTGGCAACTAGCGGGTTCCAAGAGACCCAGTACTTC. The full variable domain, its missing parts supplied by reference TRBV5-1 and TRBJ2-5, is KAGVTQTPRYLIKTRGQQVTLSCSPISGHRSVSWYQQTPGQGLQFLFEYFSETQRNKGNFPGRFSGRQFSNSRSEMNVSTLELGDSALYLCASSLATSGFQETQYFGPGTRLLVL.

In this sample, this clonotype turned up many times. The chain recombines TRBV12-3 or TRBV12-4 with TRBJ2-7; D may be TRBD2 (5 bases). The CDR3 runs to 14 residues. V was trimmed by 6 bases and J by 6 bases, leaving 18 bases between them. The CDR3 loop reads CASSPGSPFAEQYF. The DNA of the CDR3 is TGTGCCAGCAGCCCGGGATCCCCTTTCGCCGAGCAGTACTTC.